This T cell receptor beta chain was obtained from a study of cytomegalovirus exposure and HLA in healthy donors. PCR was performed using 60 Vbeta and 13 Jbeta primers. Data came from immunoSEQ multiplex PCR; TCRdb stores just in-frame clones and leaves some out. The sample totals some 110,000 clones. The CDR3 extends over 17 amino acids. V shed 4 bases, J shed 4 bases, and the junction held 14 bases outside the gene matches. Germline V gives CDR1 SGHDT, CDR2 YYEEEE. The sample taken for sequencing was PBMCs. The receptor comes from a young man in good health and CMV-seronegative. The J gene is TRBJ1-5, the V gene TRBV5-6; 7 nucleotides match TRBD1. The CDR3 sequence: CASSRELDRVGNQPQHF. The CDR3 nucleotides read TGTGCCAGCAGCCGAGAACTCGACAGGGTAGGGAATCAGCCCCAGCATTTT.